These 22 T cell receptor beta chains were all obtained from the same sample, sequenced in a study of T cell responses to AZD1222 COVID-19 vaccine. Sequencing was performed with immunoSEQ multiplex PCR; in TCRdb, only in-frame clones are kept and a portion is missing. The repertoire has about 110,000 clones, roughly 90% of them found once; the top ten carry over 1.5%. Material: peripheral blood, obtained on day 0 of AZD1222 vaccination. All receptors derive from an adult in good health.

The genes are TRBV2 and TRBJ1-1; D gene ambiguous. Germline CDR1 reads SNHLY; CDR2 reads FYNNEI. Trimming took 6 bases from V and 0 from J, leaving 11 bases between them. The CDR3 runs to 14 residues. CDR3 protein: CASRQAELNTEAFF. In DNA, the CDR3 is TGTGCCAGCAGGCAGGCCGAACTGAACACTGAAGCTTTCTTT.

The gene calls are TRBV2 and TRBJ2-7; possible D gene TRBD1, 5 bases. The V gene lost 3 bases and the J gene lost 1 base, with 13 bases spanning the gap. This CDR3 has 15 residues. Germline V gene lookup returns CDR1 SNHLY and CDR2 FYNNEI. In DNA, the CDR3 is TGTGCCAGCAGTGAGGCCGACAGAGTGTCCTACGAGCAGTACTTC. Translation: CASSEADRVSYEQYF.

The J gene is TRBJ2-7, the V gene TRBV10-1; weak D call: TRBD1 (6 bases). The germline V gene encodes CDR1 WNHNN and CDR2 SYGVQD (reference sequence). The CDR3 totals 14 residues. Deletions cut 5 bases from V and 6 bases from J, with 17 bases between. CDR3 bases: TGCGCCAGCAGTTCCTGGGACATTGGGGCCGAGCAGTACTTC. Encoded protein: CASSSWDIGAEQYF.

This clone was found once. This rearrangement joins TRBV2 to TRBJ2-2, with 10 bases aligning to TRBD1. Looked up from germline, CDR1 is SNHLY and CDR2 is FYNNEI. This CDR3 has 15 amino acids. V dropped 1 base and J dropped 4; count of bases not matched to a gene: 0. The CDR3 nucleotides read TGTGCCAGCAGTGAAGGGACAGGGGGCACCGGGGAGCTGTTTTTT. Translating gives CASSEGTGGTGELFF.

This chain joins TRBV19 and TRBJ2-7; possible D gene TRBD1, 5 bases. Trimming stripped 5 bases from V and 4 bases from J, with 9 bases between. The CDR3 totals 12 residues. Germline V gene sequence: CDR1 LNHDA, CDR2 SQIVND (reference sequence). This CDR3 is CASSLQGYEQYF. CDR3 DNA sequence: TGTGCCAGTAGTCTGCAGGGTTACGAGCAGTACTTC.

CDR3 in DNA: TGTGCTAGTGGTTTGTCCCTCACGGCTCGGGGGAGCAATCAGCCCCAGCATTTT. Translation gives CASGLSLTARGSNQPQHF. The gene calls are TRBV12-5 and TRBJ1-5, with D possibly being TRBD1 (5 bases). Germline lookup yields CDR1 LGHNT and CDR2 FRNRAP. V dropped 2 bases and J dropped 1 base, with 18 bases sitting between them. CDR3 size: 18 residues.

This chain uses TRBV20-1 with TRBJ2-5; 8 bases align to TRBD2. The germline CDR1 and CDR2 sequences are DFQATT and SNEGSKA (reference sequence). The CDR3 length is 14 residues. Unmatched junction bases numbered 7, after V lost 3 bases and J lost 4 bases. The chain's CDR3 is CSASLTGGRETQYF. In nucleotides, the CDR3 is TGCAGTGCTAGTTTAACGGGGGGGAGAGAGACCCAGTACTTC.

CDR3 nucleotides: TGTGCCACCAGCAGAGATATATCCTACGAGCAGTACTTC. This gives the protein CATSRDISYEQYF. The rearrangement uses TRBV15 and TRBJ2-7; the D is unclear. The CDR3 totals 13 residues. CDR1 is LNHNV and CDR2 is YYDKDF in the germline V gene (reference sequence). V lost 0 bases, J lost 1 base, and 4 bases lay in between. Variable domain in full (rest from reference TRBV15 and TRBJ2-7): DAMVIQNPRYQVTQFGKPVTLSCSQTLNHNVMYWYQQKSSQAPKLLFHYYDKDFNNEADTPDNFQSRRPNTSFCFLDIRSPGLGDTAMYLCATSRDISYEQYFGPGTRLTVT.

The rearrangement links TRBV12-3 or TRBV12-4 to TRBJ1-4; D not certain. V lost 3 bases, J lost 7 bases, and 9 bases lay in between. This CDR3 has 13 amino acids. The CDR3 protein is CASSLATSEKLFF. CDR3 bases: TGTGCCAGCAGTTTGGCTACATCTGAAAAACTGTTTTTT.

The rearrangement links TRBV5-1 to TRBJ1-5; D perhaps matches TRBD1 (5 bases). Germline loops: CDR1 SGHRS, CDR2 YFSETQ. CDR3 length: 16 amino acids. The ends were cut back, 1 base at V and 0 bases at J, with 11 bases in the middle. Written as DNA, the CDR3 is TGCGCCAGCAGCTTGTACGGCAGGGTTAGCAATCAGCCCCAGCATTTT. Translation: CASSLYGRVSNQPQHF.

This chain's CDR3 is CASSLGLAGGPGELFF. In nucleotides, the CDR3 is TGTGCCAGCAGCCTCGGACTAGCGGGAGGGCCCGGGGAGCTGTTTTTT. The genes are TRBV5-8 and TRBJ2-2; TRBD2 matches 15 bases. This CDR3 comprises 16 residues. V was clipped by 4 bases and J by 6 bases; unmatched bases: 4. Germline V lookup: CDR1 SGHTS, CDR2 YDEGEE.

In nucleotides, the CDR3 is TGTGCCAGCAGTTTAATAGTTACTAACACCGGGGAGCTGTTTTTT. Its translation: CASSLIVTNTGELFF. The V gene is TRBV27, the J gene TRBJ2-2; no firm D call. The germline CDR1 and CDR2 sequences are MNHEY and SMNVEV (reference sequence). This CDR3 is 15 amino acids long. V shed 2 bases and J shed 2 bases, with 9 bases lying between them.

The genes are TRBV19 and TRBJ1-3, with 9 bases aligning to TRBD1. The CDR3 sequence is 16 residues long. The trim removed 3 bases at V and 0 bases at J, leaving 3 bases unmatched. The germline gives CDR1 LNHDA, CDR2 SQIVND (reference sequence). The CDR3 loop is CASSIPGQGSGNTIYF. The DNA of the CDR3 is TGTGCCAGTAGTATCCCGGGACAGGGCTCTGGAAACACCATATATTTT. The entire variable domain, with the rest obtained from reference TRBV19 and TRBJ1-3, is as follows: DGGITQSPKYLFRKEGQNVTLSCEQNLNHDAMYWYRQDPGQGLRLIYYSQIVNDFQKGDIAEGYSVSREKKESFPLTVTSAQKNPTAFYLCASSIPGQGSGNTIYFGEGSWLTVV.

The J gene is TRBJ1-2, the V gene TRBV5-4; D call uncertain. V shed 0 bases and J shed 7 bases, with 13 bases lying between them. The germline V gene has CDR1 SGHNT and CDR2 YYREEE (reference sequence). This CDR3 region has 14 residues. CDR3 DNA: TGTGCCAGCAGCTTGGACTATGGGGTCTCTGGCTACACCTTC. Protein sequence: CASSLDYGVSGYTF.

The chain couples TRBV14 to TRBJ1-2, with TRBD1 matching 7 bases. After removal of 0 bases from V and 6 bases from J, the junction contained 4 bases not matched to a gene. The CDR3 runs 14 residues. Germline CDR1 is SGHDN and CDR2 is FVKESK. CDR3 amino acids: CASSQDYGQDGYTF. CDR3 DNA: TGTGCCAGCAGCCAAGATTATGGACAGGATGGCTACACCTTC. Supplemented by reference TRBV14 and TRBJ1-2, the full variable domain reads EAGVTQFPSHSVIEKGQTVTLRCDPISGHDNLYWYRRVMGKEIKFLLHFVKESKQDESGMPNNRFLAERTGGTYSTLKVQPAELEDSGVYFCASSQDYGQDGYTFGSGTRLTVV.

Note on this clone: Other DNA sequences in this sample translate to the same CDR3. The J gene is TRBJ1-5, the V gene TRBV18; possibly TRBD1 for D (5 bases). The ends were cut back, 6 bases at V and 2 bases at J, with 11 bases in the middle. CDR3 size: 14 residues. Germline-derived CDR1 and CDR2 are KGHSH and LQKENI. CDR3 bases: TGTGCCAGCTCCCCGGGGGGAGGCAATCAGCCCCAGCATTTT. Protein sequence: CASSPGGGNQPQHF. Full variable domain (missing parts from reference TRBV18 and TRBJ1-5): NAGVMQNPRHLVRRRGQEARLRCSPMKGHSHVYWYRQLPEEGLKFMVYLQKENIIDESGMPKERFSAEFPKEGPSILRIQQVVRGDSAAYFCASSPGGGNQPQHFGDGTRLSIL.

The gene calls are TRBV11-2 and TRBJ2-1; 7 bases align to TRBD2. J was trimmed by 3 bases and V by 2 bases; bases with no gene match: 10. The CDR3 runs 17 residues. Germline V gene sequence: CDR1 SGHAT, CDR2 FQNNGV. The CDR3 DNA follows: TGTGCCAGCAGCTTAAGGAGTAGGCTAGCGGACTACAATGAGCAGTTCTTC. This sequence encodes CASSLRSRLADYNEQFF.

This chain connects TRBV7-9 to TRBJ2-7; D possibly matches TRBD1 or TRBD2 (5 bases each). CDR3 length: 16 residues. Per germline, CDR1 SEHNR and CDR2 FQNEAQ (reference sequence). V was cut by 4 bases and J by 1 base, with 17 bases left in between. The DNA for the CDR3 is TGTGCCAGCAGCTCCCTAGTGGGGGTCAATTCCTACGAGCAGTACTTC. This codes for CASSSLVGVNSYEQYF.

The chain's CDR3 is CASSPLSLSVHTQHF. CDR3 bases: TGTGCCAGCAGTCCCCTATCCTTGTCCGTCCACACCCAGCATTTT. The rearrangement uses TRBV27 and TRBJ1-5; no definite D call. CDR1 and CDR2 (germline): MNHEY, SMNVEV (reference sequence). Trimming took off 5 bases at V and 11 bases at J, with 22 bases between the two ends. This CDR3 is built from 15 residues.

V gene TRBV2 combines with J gene TRBJ2-5; perhaps TRBD2 as D (6 bases). The germline V gene encodes CDR1 SNHLY and CDR2 FYNNEI. The CDR3 is 13 residues long. The V end lost 7 bases, the J end lost 4 bases, and 13 bases lay between the germline ends. The CDR3 sequence is CASTGLWIETQYF. Here the CDR3 DNA reads TGTGCCAGCACGGGACTTTGGATAGAGACCCAGTACTTC.

This chain joins TRBV9 and TRBJ1-1, with 8 bases matching TRBD1. Looked up from germline, CDR1 is SGDLS and CDR2 is YYNGEE. This CDR3 has 11 residues. After removal of 3 bases from V and 11 bases from J, the junction contained 3 bases not matched to a gene. The DNA of the CDR3 is TGTGCCAGCAGCGGGACAGGGCATGCTTTCTTT. This codes for CASSGTGHAFF.

The rearrangement links TRBV19 to TRBJ1-3; D is uncertain. V was pared by 1 base and J by 0 bases, with 7 bases between. The CDR3 extends over 15 amino acids. Germline-derived CDR1 and CDR2 are LNHDA and SQIVND (reference sequence). CDR3 in amino acids: CASSIGDYSGNTIYF. CDR3 DNA: TGTGCCAGTAGTATAGGGGATTACTCTGGAAACACCATATATTTT.